Shown below are 6 T cell receptor beta chains from a single sample sequenced in a study of blood T cell repertoires in COVID-19. This table comes from immunoSEQ multiplex PCR, and its TCRdb copy is limited to in-frame clones, with some not included. The sample lists around 250,000 clones; 80% to 85% were seen once. The sequenced material came from peripheral blood. These receptor sequences come from a woman under 30 with acute or convalescent COVID-19.

J is TRBJ2-7 and V is TRBV4-3, with TRBD2 identical over 11 bases. Trimming cost V 3 bases and J 3 bases; bases outside gene matches: 4. The CDR3 has 15 residues. Germline V gene sequence: CDR1 LGHNA, CDR2 YSLEER. The CDR3: CASSQRLAGIYEQYF. The CDR3 region has the DNA TGCGCCAGCAGCCAGAGACTAGCGGGAATCTACGAGCAGTACTTC.

The gene calls are TRBV29-1 and TRBJ1-2; the D is unclear. CDR3 length: 13 residues. CDR1 is SQVTM, CDR2 ANQGSEA, per germline. V lost 4 bases, J lost 7 bases, and 16 bases lay in between. This CDR3 reads CSVGTQNRGGYTF. In DNA form, the CDR3 reads TGCAGCGTTGGGACCCAGAATCGGGGTGGCTACACCTTC.

The rearrangement joins TRBV19 to TRBJ1-1; the D gene is possibly TRBD1 (6 bases). The V end lost 7 bases, the J end lost 3 bases, and 18 bases lay between the germline ends. CDR1 and CDR2 from the germline V gene are LNHDA and SQIVND (reference sequence). This CDR3 has 15 amino acids. Here the CDR3 DNA reads TGTGCCAGTATCGGAGGCGGGGGCCAAGACACTGAAGCTTTCTTT. The encoded protein is CASIGGGGQDTEAFF.

The chain recombines TRBV4-3 with TRBJ2-1; 9 bases map to TRBD1. The germline V gene has CDR1 LGHNA and CDR2 YSLEER. With 8 bases clipped from V and 4 bases from J, the junction kept 9 bases outside the gene matches. This CDR3 is built from 15 residues. CDR3 DNA: TGCGCCAGCCGCCCAGGGACAGGGTTATACAATGAGCAGTTCTTC. Its translation is CASRPGTGLYNEQFF.

CDR3 sequence (DNA): TGTGCCAGCAGTAAGGGGCCAACTAATGAAAAACTGTTTTTT. Its translation: CASSKGPTNEKLFF. The chain carries TRBV7-9 and TRBJ1-4; a possible D gene is TRBD1 (5 bases). The CDR3 is made up of 14 amino acids. Trimming took 6 bases from V and 0 from J, leaving 8 bases between them. Looked up from germline, CDR1 is SEHNR and CDR2 is FQNEAQ (reference sequence). The variable domain in full, completed from reference TRBV7-9 and TRBJ1-4, reads DTGVSQNPRHKITKRGQNVTFRCDPISEHNRLYWYRQTLGQGPEFLTYFQNEAQLEKSRLLSDRFSAERPKGSFSTLEIQRTEQGDSAMYLCASSKGPTNEKLFFGSGTQLSVL.

The chain uses TRBV28 and TRBJ1-1, with a weak D call TRBD1 (6 bases). With 6 bases removed from V and 4 bases from J, the gap between germline ends came to 21 bases. This CDR3 has 16 residues. Germline CDR1 is MDHEN and CDR2 is SYDVKM. The CDR3 loop is CASRVQGTSESTEAFF. The CDR3 bases are TGTGCCAGCAGGGTCCAGGGGACGAGTGAGAGCACTGAAGCTTTCTTT.